A selection of T cell receptor beta chains follows, all from one sample in a study of blood T cells in healthy people across ages. TCRdb fed the 5' RACE reads into MiXCR, producing one record per CDR3 protein. The repertoire has under 1 million distinct CDR3 sequences, more than 40% of them found once; the top ten carry roughly 18%. The sequenced sample consisted of blood. These receptors originate from a man aged 60-69 years in good health. Both conserved end residues are part of each CDR3. D genes are given only for firm matches. Expanded clones get a size class; other rows say once, few or many, or leave the size out.

d_call | clone_size | j_call | v_call | cdr3_nt | cdr3_aa
NA | NA | TRBJ1-4 | TRBV6-6 | TGTGCCAGCAGGGATTGGAACCTTAATGAAAAACTGTTTTTT | CASRDWNLNEKLFF
NA | NA | TRBJ1-2 | TRBV20-1 | TGCAGTGCAGTAGGGCTTGGAGATGGCTACACCTTC | CSAVGLGDGYTF
NA | many | TRBJ2-3 | TRBV6-1 | TGTGCCAGCAGTGTCATAGGGGGGCCAGATACGCAGTATTTT | CASSVIGGPDTQYF
NA | NA | TRBJ1-1 | TRBV3-1 | TGTGCCAGCAGCCAACGGTACGGGGCCTTCGGGAACACTGAAGCTTTCTTT | CASSQRYGAFGNTEAFF
NA | few | TRBJ2-1 | TRBV10-3 | TGTGCCATCAGGGACGTCAGTGAGCAGTTCTTC | CAIRDVSEQFF
NA | NA | TRBJ2-7 | TRBV7-9 | TGTGCCGGCAGCTCAGGGATTTCGGAGCAGTACTTC | CAGSSGISEQYF
TRBD1 | NA | TRBJ2-7 | TRBV5-6 | TGTGCCAGCAGTTTCGACAGGGATTACTACGAGCAGTACTTC | CASSFDRDYYEQYF
TRBD2 | NA | TRBJ2-3 | TRBV11-2 | TGTTCCAGCAGCCTCAATAGCGGGGGCTGGGCAGATACGCAGTATTTT | CSSSLNSGGWADTQYF
NA | few | TRBJ1-6 | TRBV20-1 | TGCAGTGCTAGGCCCTCACAGGGCCTTAGCTCCTATAATTCACCCCTCCACTTT | CSARPSQGLSSYNSPLHF
TRBD1 | NA | TRBJ2-3 | TRBV7-9 | TGTGCCAGCAGCTGGGACAGGGGGCACACAGATACGCAGTATTTT | CASSWDRGHTDTQYF
TRBD2 | few | TRBJ2-1 | TRBV4-3 | TGCGCCAGCAGTCAAGGCCTAGCGGGGGCCGATTACCAAGAGACCCAGTTCTTC | CASSQGLAGADYQETQFF
NA | NA | TRBJ2-7 | TRBV10-2 | TGCGCCAGCCGCTCCGGGCCAGGAGACGAGCAGTACTTC | CASRSGPGDEQYF
TRBD1 | NA | TRBJ2-3 | TRBV7-3 | TGTGCCAGCAGAGCCGGACAGGGGCCAGATACGCAGTATTTT | CASRAGQGPDTQYF
NA | NA | TRBJ2-5 | TRBV20-1 | TGCAGTGCTAGAGCCCTGGGTAGCGAAGGGACCCAGTACTTC | CSARALGSEGTQYF
TRBD1 | NA | TRBJ1-6 | TRBV27 | TGTGCCAGCAGTCCGACGCCCTGGACAGGTTCTGATTCACCCCTCCACTTT | CASSPTPWTGSDSPLHF
NA | few | TRBJ2-3 | TRBV3-1 | TGTGCCAGCAGCCACGGCACAGGGTCAGATACGCAGTATTTT | CASSHGTGSDTQYF
NA | NA | TRBJ2-2 | TRBV7-9 | TGTGCCAGCCGATTGTCAGGGGCAGGCACCGGGGAGCTGTTTTTT | CASRLSGAGTGELFF
NA | NA | TRBJ1-2 | TRBV12-3/TRBV12-4 | TGTGCCAGCAGTTTAAGGGGTTCGACAGGCCATGGCTACACCTTC | CASSLRGSTGHGYTF
NA | NA | TRBJ2-1 | TRBV4-2 | TGTGCCAGCATGACTAGTGGGTCCTACAATGAGCAGTTCTTC | CASMTSGSYNEQFF
TRBD1 | NA | TRBJ2-5 | TRBV6-6 | TGTGCCAGCAGACCGGGACAGCCGCCAGAGACCCAGTACTTC | CASRPGQPPETQYF
NA | few | TRBJ2-7 | TRBV6-2/TRBV6-3 | TGTGCCAGCAGTTACTCTATTTCAATGAAGGGGAGCGAGCAGTACTTC | CASSYSISMKGSEQYF
NA | NA | TRBJ1-2 | TRBV7-2 | TGTGCCAGCAGCTTAGAACAGACTAACTATGGCTACACCTTC | CASSLEQTNYGYTF
TRBD1 | few | TRBJ1-4 | TRBV12-3/TRBV12-4 | TGTGCCAGCAGCCCAGGGGGCCGTTGGGAAAAACTGTTTTTT | CASSPGGRWEKLFF
TRBD1 | NA | TRBJ2-7 | TRBV30 | TGTGCCTTGAGCCGGGACAGCTCCTACGAGCAGTACTTC | CALSRDSSYEQYF
TRBD2 | few | TRBJ2-1 | TRBV12-3/TRBV12-4 | TGTGCCAGCAGCGCGGGGGGGCCGGACAATGAGCAGTTCTTC | CASSAGGPDNEQFF